This is a list of T cell receptor beta chains from one sample in a study of cytomegalovirus exposure and HLA in healthy donors. Sequencing was performed with immunoSEQ multiplex PCR; in TCRdb, only in-frame clones are kept and a portion is missing. The sample consists of hundreds of thousands of clones, 70% to 85% of them appearing once. The sequenced material came from PBMCs. The source is a woman aged 40 to 50 in good health and CMV-seronegative. The CDR3 runs from the conserved cysteine through the conserved F or W. The D gene is left open where the match is weak. Not all rows give a size; the values are once, few, many and, for expanded clones, a class.

abundance	v_gene	j_gene	d_gene	CDR3nt	CDR3aa
NA	TRBV5-4	TRBJ1-3	NA	TGTGCCAGCAGCTCCCCGGGCTCGGGGGGAAACACCATATATTTT	CASSSPGSGGNTIYF
NA	TRBV4-1	TRBJ2-7	TRBD1	TGCGCCAGCAGCCAAACACAGGGGTCCTCCTACGAGCAGTACTTC	CASSQTQGSSYEQYF
NA	TRBV11-3	TRBJ2-1	TRBD2	TGTGCCAGCAGCAAGAGCGGGGGGCAGAGTGGTGAGCAGTTCTTC	CASSKSGGQSGEQFF
few	TRBV11-3	TRBJ2-2	TRBD2	TGTGCCAGCAGCTTTTCTCTGGGACTAGCGGGGGAATCCTACACCGGGGAGCTGTTTTTT	CASSFSLGLAGESYTGELFF
few	TRBV7-2	TRBJ2-7	NA	TGTGCCAGCGGTGAGGGTTTCTACGAGCAGTACTTC	CASGEGFYEQYF
NA	TRBV27	TRBJ2-7	NA	TGTGCCAGCAGTGCTGGTCTACCGCCCTCCTACGAGCAGTACTTC	CASSAGLPPSYEQYF
NA	TRBV5-6	TRBJ2-5	TRBD2	TGTGCCAGCAGCTTGGTGGGGGAGCGGGAGCAGTACTTC	CASSLVGEREQYF
NA	TRBV5-4	TRBJ2-1	TRBD2	TGTGCCAGCAGTTCTGCACTAGCGGGGATCTACAATGAGCAGTTCTTC	CASSSALAGIYNEQFF
NA	TRBV7-9	TRBJ1-2	NA	TGTTCCAGCAGCTTAGGTCCCATTAACTATGGCTACACCTTC	CSSSLGPINYGYTF
NA	TRBV4-1	TRBJ1-1	NA	TGCGCCAGCAGCCCCTCCCAGGTCAGGAACACTGAAGCTTTCTTT	CASSPSQVRNTEAFF
NA	TRBV6-1	TRBJ1-1	NA	TGTGCCAGCAGTGAACGTGGAGGGAACACTGAAGCTTTCTTT	CASSERGGNTEAFF
NA	TRBV5-1	TRBJ2-1	TRBD2	TGCGCCAGCATGGGCGGGGGGGCGGGTGAGCAGTTCTTC	CASMGGGAGEQFF
NA	TRBV6-5	TRBJ2-1	NA	TGTGCCAGCAGACTACGACGCGGGGATTACAATGAGCAGTTCTTC	CASRLRRGDYNEQFF
NA	TRBV2	TRBJ2-5	NA	TGTGCCAGCAGTTTAGTATTAGAGACCCAGTACTTC	CASSLVLETQYF
NA	TRBV27	TRBJ1-5	NA	TGTGCCAGCAGTTCCTACAATCAGCCCCAGCATTTT	CASSSYNQPQHF
NA	TRBV7-3	TRBJ2-3	NA	TGTGCCAGCAGCTCCTCGCGGGGCCGCACAGATACGCAGTATTTT	CASSSSRGRTDTQYF
NA	TRBV9	TRBJ1-3	TRBD1	TGTGCCAGCAGCGTAGGACAGGGAGGAACAGGCACCATATATTTT	CASSVGQGGTGTIYF
NA	TRBV28	TRBJ1-1	TRBD1	TGTGCCAGCAGGGGACAGCCGAACACTGAAGCTTTCTTT	CASRGQPNTEAFF
NA	TRBV6-1	TRBJ1-1	TRBD1	TGTGCCAGCAGTGAGAGGGGGCAAGACACTGAAGCTTTCTTT	CASSERGQDTEAFF
NA	TRBV29-1	TRBJ2-1	TRBD1	TGCAGCGCGGAAAATCCGGGACAGGGGACCTACAATGAGCAGTTCTTC	CSAENPGQGTYNEQFF
NA	TRBV5-1	TRBJ2-3	TRBD1	TGCGCCAGCAGGGGGACAGGGGTGGTGAATACGCAGTATTTT	CASRGTGVVNTQYF
NA	TRBV6-1	TRBJ1-1	NA	TGTGCCAGCAGTGAATATCCTGAAGCTTTCTTT	CASSEYPEAFF
once	TRBV21-1	TRBJ1-1	NA	TGTGCCAGCAGCCAAAGGGGGGGGAGGGGTGAAGCTTTCTTT	CASSQRGGRGEAFF
NA	TRBV25-1	TRBJ2-2	NA	TGTGCCAGCAGTGCTTTTGACACCGGGGAGCTGTTTTTT	CASSAFDTGELFF
NA	TRBV5-5	TRBJ2-7	TRBD2	TGTGCCAGCAGCTTGGGGCTAGCGGACTACGAGCAGTACTTC	CASSLGLADYEQYF
once	TRBV28	TRBJ1-5	TRBD1	TGTGCCAGCAGTTTGACCGGGACAGGGGGTAATCAGCCCCAGCATTTT	CASSLTGTGGNQPQHF
NA	TRBV29-1	TRBJ2-3	NA	TGCAGCGTTGCCCGACAGCTCAGCACAGATACGCAGTATTTT	CSVARQLSTDTQYF
NA	TRBV6-6	TRBJ2-1	TRBD2	TGTGCCGTCCGTAGCGGGGGGTGGGATGAGCAGTTCTTC	CAVRSGGWDEQFF
NA	TRBV29-1	TRBJ2-7	TRBD2	TGCAGCCTAGACCACAGTTCCGGGACTAGCGGTCCCTACGAGCAGTACTTC	CSLDHSSGTSGPYEQYF
NA	TRBV5-1	TRBJ2-7	NA	TGCGCCAGCAGGGGGGCGGGGGCAGGTTACGAGCAGTACTTC	CASRGAGAGYEQYF
NA	TRBV7-2	TRBJ2-5	TRBD1	TGTGCCAGCAGCTTACCCCAAGGGGGACAGGGCCTACGGGAGACCCAGTACTTC	CASSLPQGGQGLRETQYF
few	TRBV27	TRBJ1-3	NA	TGTGCCAGCAGTCCTACCGCAGGACAGTGGCGAAACACCATATATTTT	CASSPTAGQWRNTIYF
few	TRBV6-1	TRBJ1-1	TRBD1	TGTGCCAGCTCAAGGACAGGATTGAACACTGAAGCTTTCTTT	CASSRTGLNTEAFF
NA	TRBV7-9	TRBJ1-4	NA	TGTGCCAGCAGCCTATTACCTTCGGGATATGCAACTAATGAAAAACTGTCTTTT	CASSLLPSGYATNEKLSF
NA	TRBV25-1	TRBJ2-3	TRBD1	TGTGCCAGCAGGGACAGGGCAGTCACAGATACGCAGTATTTT	CASRDRAVTDTQYF
NA	TRBV11-3	TRBJ2-4	TRBD1	TGTGCCAGCAGTTCCCCGGGACAGGGGTTAAACATTCAGTACTTC	CASSSPGQGLNIQYF
NA	TRBV19	TRBJ1-1	NA	TGTGCCAGTAGTATAGGCGGGAACACTGAAGCTTTCTTT	CASSIGGNTEAFF
NA	TRBV11-3	TRBJ2-1	TRBD1	TGTGCCAGCAGCGCGACAGGGGACGGCACTGAGCAGTTCTTC	CASSATGDGTEQFF
NA	TRBV2	TRBJ2-5	NA	TGTGCCAGCAGTTCCGGGACTCAAGAGACCCAGTACTTC	CASSSGTQETQYF
NA	TRBV11-2	TRBJ1-1	TRBD1	TGTGCCAGCAGCTTATCCTTGGGACAGGGGAGTGAAGCTTTCTTT	CASSLSLGQGSEAFF
NA	TRBV5-1	TRBJ1-1	NA	TGCGCCAGCACTTTAGGAGGGCCCACTGAAGCTTTCTTT	CASTLGGPTEAFF
NA	TRBV5-1	TRBJ1-2	TRBD1	TGCGCCAGCAGCTTGGGGCAGGGGGCAAATGGCTACACCTTC	CASSLGQGANGYTF
once	TRBV9	TRBJ1-5	NA	TGTGCCAGCAGCGAAACCCCAGGGTCCCAGCCCCAGCATTTT	CASSETPGSQPQHF
NA	TRBV5-6	TRBJ2-7	NA	TGTGCCAGCAGCTTGCCTGGGGGCGCGCAGTACTTC	CASSLPGGAQYF
NA	TRBV5-1	TRBJ2-3	NA	TGCGCCAGCAGCTTGGATATAGATACGCAGTATTTT	CASSLDIDTQYF
NA	TRBV11-2	TRBJ2-3	NA	TGTGCCAGCAGCTTGACGGGATCAGATACGCAGTATTTT	CASSLTGSDTQYF
NA	TRBV29-1	TRBJ2-1	NA	TGCAGCCCCGGGACACCAACCTACAATGAGCAGTTCTTC	CSPGTPTYNEQFF
NA	TRBV6-6	TRBJ1-1	NA	TGTGCCAGCAGCCACGACAGGACATACACTGAAGCTTTCTTT	CASSHDRTYTEAFF
NA	TRBV30	TRBJ1-5	NA	TGTGCCTGGAGTGTCCGAGGACACTGGAATCAGCCCCAGCATTTT	CAWSVRGHWNQPQHF
NA	TRBV30	TRBJ1-5	NA	TGTGCCTGGAGTGTAGGCAGGGCCTATCAGCCCCAGCATTTT	CAWSVGRAYQPQHF
NA	TRBV5-5	TRBJ1-6	NA	TGTGCCAGCAGCTTGGGGTGGGGGGATGGAAATTCACCCCTCCACTTT	CASSLGWGDGNSPLHF
NA	TRBV5-1	TRBJ1-6	NA	TGCGCCAGCAGCTTGACAGGGAGCTCCTATAATTCACCCCTCCACTTT	CASSLTGSSYNSPLHF
once	TRBV7-3	TRBJ2-2	NA	TGTGCCAGCAGCTTAATGCGGGGTTCCGGGGAGCTGTTTTTT	CASSLMRGSGELFF